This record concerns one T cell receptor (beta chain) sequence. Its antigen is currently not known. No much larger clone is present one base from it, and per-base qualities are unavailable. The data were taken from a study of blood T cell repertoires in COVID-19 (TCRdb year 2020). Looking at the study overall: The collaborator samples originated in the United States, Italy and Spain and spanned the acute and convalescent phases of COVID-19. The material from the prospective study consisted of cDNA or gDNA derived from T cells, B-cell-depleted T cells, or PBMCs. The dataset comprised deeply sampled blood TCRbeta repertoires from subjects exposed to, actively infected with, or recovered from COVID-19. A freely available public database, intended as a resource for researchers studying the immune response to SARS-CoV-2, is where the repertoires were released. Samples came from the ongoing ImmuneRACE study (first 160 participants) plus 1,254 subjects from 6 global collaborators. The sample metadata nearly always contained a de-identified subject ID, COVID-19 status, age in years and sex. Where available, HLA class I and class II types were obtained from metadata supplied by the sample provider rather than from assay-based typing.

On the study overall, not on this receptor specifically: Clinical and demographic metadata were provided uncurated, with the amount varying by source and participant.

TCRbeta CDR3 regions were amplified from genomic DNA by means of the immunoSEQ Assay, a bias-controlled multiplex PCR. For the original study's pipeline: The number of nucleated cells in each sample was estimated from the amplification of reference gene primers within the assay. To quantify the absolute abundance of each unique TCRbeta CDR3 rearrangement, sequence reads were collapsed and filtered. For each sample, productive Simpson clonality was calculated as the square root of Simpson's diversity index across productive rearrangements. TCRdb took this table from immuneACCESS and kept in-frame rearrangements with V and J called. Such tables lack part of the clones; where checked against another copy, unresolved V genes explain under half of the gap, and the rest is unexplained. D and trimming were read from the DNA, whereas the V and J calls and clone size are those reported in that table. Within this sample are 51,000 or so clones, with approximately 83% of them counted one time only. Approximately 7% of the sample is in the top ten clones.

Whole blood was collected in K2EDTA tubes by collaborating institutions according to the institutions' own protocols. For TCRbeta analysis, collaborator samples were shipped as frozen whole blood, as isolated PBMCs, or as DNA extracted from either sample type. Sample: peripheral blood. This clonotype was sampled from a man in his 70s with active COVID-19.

Here is the DNA: TGCGCCAGCAGCCAAGATTCCCCTCTCCGCGGGGGGGCCCACGAGCAGTACTTC. Translation gives CASSQDSPLRGGAHEQYF. Here the chain combines TRBV4-3 and TRBJ2-7, with TRBD2 matching 9 junction bases. Trimming removed 0 bases from V and 5 bases from J; the gene matches leave 14 bases unexplained. CDR1 LGHNA and CDR2 YSLEER were looked up in the germline V gene. CDR3 length: 18 amino acids, cysteine to phenylalanine. The only DNA kept is the CDR3, 54 bases in frame from the first base.